Sequencing of this T cell receptor beta chain was carried out in a study of T cell repertoires in cytomegalovirus infection. Study at large: It can be stated that public TCR beta signatures indicated CMV infection as well as a matching HLA type.

Turning to this clonotype: The antigen remains undetermined.

General study points: Frequencies of public TCR beta families were cumulated, and this identified carriers of CMV plus the relevant HLA. HLA-C-restricted CMV clonotypes gave the most frequent clonotype in two of eight donors.

The CDR3 runs 13 residues. The V gene end was trimmed by 0 bases and the J gene end by 5 bases; junction bases not matched to a gene: 3. Germline CDR1 and CDR2: DFQATT and SNEGSKA (reference sequence). TCRdb reanalysed the reads using MiXCR and keeps one entry per CDR3 protein. The table includes 310,000 or so distinct CDR3 sequences, under 20% detected once. The specimen was PBMCs. The V gene is TRBV20-1, the J gene TRBJ2-5, with 7 positions matching TRBD2. The clonotype originates from a human donor in good health (CMV status not recorded). Some clones in this sample may be carry-over from other donors' samples. The CDR3 DNA reads as TGCAGTGCTAGAGATGGGGGGGGGGAGACCCAGTACTTC. It encodes CSARDGGGETQYF.